Detailed here is one T cell receptor beta chain. This CDR3 comprises 13 residues. Trimming pared 2 bases from V and 2 bases from J, leaving 7 bases between. Germline V gene data show CDR1 as SEHNR and CDR2 as FQNEAQ (reference sequence). This table comes from immunoSEQ multiplex PCR, and its TCRdb copy is limited to in-frame clones, with some not included. Of 20,000 to 25,000 clones in the sample, 85% to 95% were seen once. This sample stems from a study of T cell changes during pregnancy in multiple sclerosis. Sequenced material: CD4+ T cells from peripheral blood mononuclear cells, taken in the third trimester of pregnancy. The chain links TRBV7-9 to TRBJ2-7; possible D gene TRBD1, 6 bases. The sequence was obtained from a female donor with multiple sclerosis, enrolled in a pregnancy study. The chain's CDR3 is CASSLTGTYEQYF. The DNA of the CDR3 is TGTGCCAGCAGCTTAACAGGGACCTACGAGCAGTACTTC. Looking up the rest from reference TRBV7-9 and TRBJ2-7 gives the full variable domain: DTGVSQNPRHKITKRGQNVTFRCDPISEHNRLYWYRQTLGQGPEFLTYFQNEAQLEKSRLLSDRFSAERPKGSFSTLEIQRTEQGDSAMYLCASSLTGTYEQYFGPGTRLTVT.